A single sample gave rise to the 30 T cell receptor beta chains below, sequenced in a study of cytomegalovirus exposure and HLA in healthy donors. Here immunoSEQ multiplex PCR was the method, and the copy in TCRdb shows in-frame clones only, minus some. The sample lists around 200,000 clones, 65% to 85% occurring once. The source material was PBMCs. These receptors all come from a woman between 18 and 29 years old in good health and CMV-seropositive.

The chain couples TRBV5-1 to TRBJ2-7; tentatively, D is TRBD1 (6 bases). V was shortened by 5 bases and J by 6 bases, with 21 bases between the two germline ends. Germline assignment: CDR1 SGHRS and CDR2 YFSETQ. The CDR3 extends over 15 amino acids. As DNA, the CDR3 is TGCGCCAGCAGAGGCCTGGGACAACCCCTGGGCGAGCAGTACTTC. Its translation: CASRGLGQPLGEQYF.

The chain recombines TRBV6-5 with TRBJ2-2, with a possible D match to TRBD2 (5 bases). CDR3 length: 14 amino acids. V lost 0 bases and J lost 4, with 6 bases in between. Germline V gene sequence: CDR1 MNHEY, CDR2 SVGAGI. Here the CDR3 reads CASSYSGVTGELFF. The CDR3 DNA follows: TGTGCCAGCAGTTACTCCGGGGTCACCGGGGAGCTGTTTTTT.

This clone occurred once. This rearrangement joins TRBV9 to TRBJ2-5; possibly TRBD2 for D (7 bases). The germline CDR1 and CDR2 sequences are SGDLS and YYNGEE. The CDR3 is 14 amino acids. V was clipped by 3 bases and J by 5 bases, with 14 bases between them. The CDR3 nucleotides are TGTGCCAGCAGCGCCCGAAGGGGGGGCGAGACCCAGTACTTC. The encoded protein is CASSARRGGETQYF.

The chain combines TRBV4-2 with TRBJ2-1; 7 bases map to TRBD2. CDR1 LGHNA and CDR2 YNFKEQ come from the germline V gene. This CDR3 has 15 residues. The trim removed 0 bases at V and 8 bases at J, leaving 7 bases unmatched. Here the CDR3 reads CASSQEERGRHEQFF. CDR3 DNA: TGTGCCAGCAGCCAAGAGGAGCGGGGAAGGCATGAGCAGTTCTTC.

The V and J genes are TRBV5-1 and TRBJ2-1; 7 bases align to TRBD2. The CDR3 extends over 16 amino acids. Germline V lookup: CDR1 SGHRS, CDR2 YFSETQ. The J segment lost 5 bases and the V segment lost 1 base, leaving 9 bases of the junction unmatched. The CDR3 DNA sequence: TGCGCCAGCAGCTTGCTTCGGGACTACGGGGACAATGAGCAGTTCTTC. Translation gives CASSLLRDYGDNEQFF. The full variable domain, its missing parts supplied by reference TRBV5-1 and TRBJ2-1, is KAGVTQTPRYLIKTRGQQVTLSCSPISGHRSVSWYQQTPGQGLQFLFEYFSETQRNKGNFPGRFSGRQFSNSRSEMNVSTLELGDSALYLCASSLLRDYGDNEQFFGPGTRLTVL.

In its sample, this clone was seen a few times. V gene TRBV6-1 combines with J gene TRBJ1-5; no clear D gene. Germline CDR1 and CDR2: MNHNS and SASEGT. The V gene lost 2 bases and the J gene lost 11 bases, with 7 bases spanning the gap. The CDR3 consists of 11 residues. In DNA form, the CDR3 reads TGTGCCAGCAGTGAATTGGTAGCCCAGCATTTT. It translates to CASSELVAQHF.

This clone was detected only a few times. The V call is TRBV27, the J call TRBJ1-5, with D tentatively TRBD1 (6 bases). Germline V gene sequence: CDR1 MNHEY, CDR2 SMNVEV (reference sequence). V gave up 3 bases and J gave up 9 bases, with 12 bases separating them. This CDR3 has 13 residues. The DNA for the CDR3 is TGTGCCAGCAGTTTGGGGGCCGCTCGGCCCCAGCATTTT. The encoded protein is CASSLGAARPQHF.

The chain employs TRBV19 and TRBJ1-2; the match to TRBD1 covers 8 bases. CDR1 LNHDA and CDR2 SQIVND come from the germline V gene (reference sequence). Losses at the gene ends were 10 bases for V and 0 bases for J; bases not matched to a gene: 10. The CDR3 runs 15 residues. For the CDR3, the DNA is TGTGCCATCGAGGAAGGGACAGGTGCTAACTATGGCTACACCTTC. It yields the protein CAIEEGTGANYGYTF. Together with reference TRBV19 and TRBJ1-2, the CDR3 gives the full variable domain: DGGITQSPKYLFRKEGQNVTLSCEQNLNHDAMYWYRQDPGQGLRLIYYSQIVNDFQKGDIAEGYSVSREKKESFPLTVTSAQKNPTAFYLCAIEEGTGANYGYTFGSGTRLTVV.

This clone has just one count. V and J are TRBV5-6 and TRBJ1-2, with 8 bases matching TRBD1. The germline V gene encodes CDR1 SGHDT and CDR2 YYEEEE. Germline trimming cut 1 base from V and 7 bases from J; bases unmatched to any gene: 15. CDR3 length: 17 amino acids. The CDR3 here is CASSLMGGQGVLGGYTF. CDR3 DNA: TGTGCCAGCAGCTTGATGGGTGGACAGGGCGTATTGGGTGGCTACACCTTC.

The chain recombines TRBV27 with TRBJ2-3, with 9 nucleotides matching TRBD2. The CDR3 totals 14 residues. Germline assignment: CDR1 MNHEY and CDR2 SMNVEV (reference sequence). V dropped 6 bases and J dropped 3; count of bases not matched to a gene: 4. This CDR3 is CASSGLAFTDTQYF. The CDR3 nucleotides read TGTGCCAGCAGCGGACTAGCGTTTACAGATACGCAGTATTTT.

This chain connects TRBV27 to TRBJ1-2; 7 nucleotides match TRBD1. Germline trimming cut 6 bases from V and 0 bases from J; bases unmatched to any gene: 7. Per the germline V gene, CDR1 is MNHEY and CDR2 is SMNVEV (reference sequence). The CDR3 runs 15 residues. This CDR3 is CASSRQGNTNYGYTF. The CDR3 nucleotides read TGTGCCAGCAGCCGACAGGGTAATACTAACTATGGCTACACCTTC.

The chain couples TRBV2 to TRBJ2-1; 13 bases fit TRBD2. CDR1 and CDR2 (germline): SNHLY, FYNNEI. The CDR3 consists of 18 residues. V lost 3 bases, J lost 1 base, and 6 bases stayed unmatched. CDR3 protein: CASSDGLAGELSYNEQFF. Here the CDR3 DNA reads TGTGCCAGCAGTGACGGACTAGCGGGGGAGTTATCCTACAATGAGCAGTTCTTC.

This clone was observed a handful of times. This chain connects TRBV5-1 to TRBJ2-7, with D perhaps TRBD2 (5 bases). CDR1 and CDR2 from the germline V gene are SGHRS and YFSETQ. CDR3 length: 15 amino acids. The V end lost 0 bases, the J end lost 2 bases, and 12 bases lay between the germline ends. The CDR3: CASSLETAVTYEQYF. The CDR3 nucleotides read TGCGCCAGCAGCTTGGAAACAGCGGTGACCTACGAGCAGTACTTC. The full variable domain, with the rest looked up from reference TRBV5-1 and TRBJ2-7, is KAGVTQTPRYLIKTRGQQVTLSCSPISGHRSVSWYQQTPGQGLQFLFEYFSETQRNKGNFPGRFSGRQFSNSRSEMNVSTLELGDSALYLCASSLETAVTYEQYFGPGTRLTVT.

The chain is built from TRBV14 and TRBJ1-1; 7 bases fit TRBD1. The length of the CDR3 is 15 residues. CDR1 SGHDN and CDR2 FVKESK come from the germline V gene. V trimming: 3 bases; J trimming: 4 bases; junction bases outside the gene matches: 8. The CDR3 loop reads CASSQNRGMTTEAFF. The CDR3 DNA reads TGTGCCAGCAGCCAGAACAGGGGCATGACCACTGAAGCTTTCTTT.

The gene calls are TRBV9 and TRBJ2-3; D not certain. This CDR3 region has 15 residues. The V gene lost 0 bases and the J gene lost 4 bases, with 12 bases spanning the gap. From germline, CDR1 is SGDLS and CDR2 YYNGEE. The CDR3 bases are TGTGCCAGCAGCGTAGGACATCGTGGTGCAGATACGCAGTATTTT. Translated: CASSVGHRGADTQYF.

This clone was found once. This rearrangement joins TRBV27 to TRBJ2-1; D is perhaps TRBD2 (5 bases). Trimming took 7 bases from V and 2 from J, leaving 12 bases between them. The CDR3 runs 14 residues. CDR1 MNHEY and CDR2 SMNVEV come from the germline V gene (reference sequence). CDR3 sequence: CASMISDTYNEQFF. CDR3 bases: TGTGCCAGCATGATTAGCGATACCTACAATGAGCAGTTCTTC.

The J gene is TRBJ2-3, the V gene TRBV4-1; TRBD2 matches 8 bases. V gave up 3 bases and J gave up 4 bases; unmatched junction bases: 9. The CDR3 length is 16 residues. Germline V gives CDR1 MGHRA, CDR2 YSYEKL. CDR3 sequence (DNA): TGCGCCAGCAGCCAGCCAGCGGGGCGGGGGGCAGATACGCAGTATTTT. It codes for CASSQPAGRGADTQYF.

The CDR3 DNA is TGCGCCAGCAGCCTGGCAGGTGAAGGATACAATGAGCAGTTCTTC. Its protein is CASSLAGEGYNEQFF. This chain joins TRBV5-1 and TRBJ2-1; D ambiguous. The V gene lost 4 bases and the J gene lost 4 bases, with 15 bases spanning the gap. This CDR3 has 15 residues. The germline V gene encodes CDR1 SGHRS and CDR2 YFSETQ. Filled out from reference TRBV5-1 and TRBJ2-1, the complete variable domain reads KAGVTQTPRYLIKTRGQQVTLSCSPISGHRSVSWYQQTPGQGLQFLFEYFSETQRNKGNFPGRFSGRQFSNSRSEMNVSTLELGDSALYLCASSLAGEGYNEQFFGPGTRLTVL.

The chain is built from TRBV14 and TRBJ2-7; D unclear. V was trimmed by 4 bases and J by 3 bases, leaving 10 bases between them. Germline V gives CDR1 SGHDN, CDR2 FVKESK. The CDR3 is 13 residues long. The CDR3 nucleotides are TGTGCCAGCAGCCCCCCCATTAGCTACGAGCAGTACTTC. It translates to CASSPPISYEQYF.

The chain joins TRBV5-1 to TRBJ2-5; D is perhaps TRBD2 (7 bases). V was trimmed by 3 bases and J by 4 bases, leaving 22 bases between them. This CDR3 has 17 amino acids. CDR1 and CDR2 from the germline V gene are SGHRS and YFSETQ. The CDR3 reads CASSSRIGRGAGETQYF. The CDR3, as DNA: TGCGCCAGCAGCTCCCGGATTGGACGGGGGGCAGGAGAGACCCAGTACTTC. Supplemented by reference TRBV5-1 and TRBJ2-5, the full variable domain reads KAGVTQTPRYLIKTRGQQVTLSCSPISGHRSVSWYQQTPGQGLQFLFEYFSETQRNKGNFPGRFSGRQFSNSRSEMNVSTLELGDSALYLCASSSRIGRGAGETQYFGPGTRLLVL.

J is TRBJ2-3 and V is TRBV7-9; 8 bases are a match to TRBD2. Germline V gene data show CDR1 as SEHNR and CDR2 as FQNEAQ (reference sequence). The CDR3 has 16 residues. The J segment lost 0 bases and the V segment lost 4 bases, leaving 6 bases of the junction unmatched. CDR3 sequence reads: CASSSGTRTSTDTQYF. Here the CDR3 DNA reads TGTGCCAGCAGCTCTGGGACTAGAACTAGCACAGATACGCAGTATTTT.

The chain carries TRBV25-1 and TRBJ1-1; a weak D match, TRBD1 (5 bases). The CDR3 runs 14 residues. Germline CDR1 is MGHDK and CDR2 is SYGVNS. V gave up 3 bases and J gave up 1 base, with 9 bases separating them. Here the CDR3 reads CASSDAGSNTEAFF. The CDR3 region has the DNA TGTGCCAGCAGTGACGCAGGGTCGAACACTGAAGCTTTCTTT.

This clone appeared a few times. CDR3 sequence reads: CASSQLGVSGYTF. In DNA form, the CDR3 reads TGCGCCAGCAGCCAACTAGGGGTGAGTGGCTACACCTTC. The rearrangement joins TRBV4-1 to TRBJ1-2; the D gene is possibly TRBD1 (5 bases). CDR1 is MGHRA, CDR2 YSYEKL, per germline. This CDR3 contains 13 residues. Between the trimmed V and J ends, which lost 2 bases and 7 bases, there was a span of 11 bases.

This clone was found a few times. The chain employs TRBV7-8 and TRBJ1-5, with 8 positions matching TRBD1. CDR3 length: 14 amino acids. The V and J ends lost 4 bases and 4 bases, in that order; junction bases with no gene match: 3. The V gene's germline CDR1 is SGHVS and CDR2 FQNEAQ. CDR3 DNA sequence: TGTGCCAGCAGCTCCAGGGGGCTTAATCAGCCCCAGCATTTT. Translating gives CASSSRGLNQPQHF.

The genes are TRBV6-4 and TRBJ1-3; no firm D call. Trimming removed 6 bases from V and 9 bases from J, with 18 bases in between. This CDR3 spans 14 amino acids. Germline CDR1 and CDR2: MRHNA and SNTAGT. This chain's CDR3 is CASSRNPLRVTIYF. Written as DNA, the CDR3 is TGTGCCAGCAGCCGCAACCCGCTCCGGGTCACCATATATTTT.

V gene TRBV7-9 combines with J gene TRBJ2-5; D might be TRBD2 (5 bases). Germline loops: CDR1 SEHNR, CDR2 FQNEAQ (reference sequence). V dropped 4 bases and J dropped 5 bases, with 8 bases sitting between them. This CDR3 contains 12 residues. The DNA for the CDR3 is TGTGCCAGCAGCTGGACTGGGGAGACCCAGTACTTC. Protein product: CASSWTGETQYF. Variable domain in full (rest from reference TRBV7-9 and TRBJ2-5): DTGVSQNPRHKITKRGQNVTFRCDPISEHNRLYWYRQTLGQGPEFLTYFQNEAQLEKSRLLSDRFSAERPKGSFSTLEIQRTEQGDSAMYLCASSWTGETQYFGPGTRLLVL.

The V call is TRBV28, the J call TRBJ2-1; 8 bases line up with TRBD1. Germline CDR1 and CDR2: MDHEN and SYDVKM. Trimming at V came to 4 bases and at J to 2 bases, leaving 1 base not matched to a gene. The CDR3 covers 14 residues. Here the CDR3 reads CASSSGGAYNEQFF. For the CDR3, the DNA is TGTGCCAGCAGTTCAGGGGGCGCCTACAATGAGCAGTTCTTC.

This clone occurred a few times. The J gene is TRBJ2-7, the V gene TRBV9; TRBD2 matches 7 bases. V lost 4 bases to trimming and J lost 3 bases; unmatched junction nucleotides: 1. The CDR3 runs 12 residues. Germline V gene lookup returns CDR1 SGDLS and CDR2 YYNGEE. This CDR3 reads CASSPSGYEQYF. The DNA of the CDR3 is TGTGCCAGCAGCCCTAGCGGCTACGAGCAGTACTTC.

With regard to this clone: This sample also contains other DNA sequences that code for the same CDR3. V usage is TRBV6-5 and J usage is TRBJ2-1; 8 positions agree with TRBD2. The length of the CDR3 is 14 residues. Germline lookup yields CDR1 MNHEY and CDR2 SVGAGI. The V gene end was trimmed by 0 bases and the J gene end by 7 bases; junction bases not matched to a gene: 2. The CDR3 spells CASSYSGLVNEQFF. CDR3 in DNA: TGTGCCAGCAGTTACTCGGGACTAGTAAATGAGCAGTTCTTC.

This clone was detected once. This chain joins TRBV29-1 and TRBJ1-2; D is possibly TRBD1 (5 bases). The V and J ends lost 7 bases and 11 bases respectively, with 14 bases between them. CDR3 length: 10 amino acids. In germline, CDR1 is SQVTM, CDR2 ANQGSEA. CDR3 DNA: TGCAGCGCCGTGACGGGGGAGTACACCTTC. Residues: CSAVTGEYTF.